This entry lists 3 T cell receptor beta chains sequenced from one sample in a study of blood T cells in healthy people across ages. Combining a sample-barcoded 5' primer with a J-beta primer mix, a second PCR ran for about 6 to 12 cycles. TCRdb reprocessed the 5' RACE reads with MiXCR, giving one entry per CDR3 protein. Counted here are 800,000 to 950,000 distinct CDR3 sequences, just under 30% occurring once; the ten biggest clones make up roughly 10%. The same specimen was also included in a second study, on T cells of mothers and their children.

Sequenced: blood. The receptors originated from a woman between 40 and 50 years old in good health.

This clonotype came up many times. The J gene is TRBJ1-1, the V gene TRBV28; D uncertain. V lost 5 bases to trimming and J lost 10 bases, with 11 bases between them. Germline CDR1 and CDR2: MDHEN and SYDVKM. The CDR3 has 11 residues. This chain's CDR3 is CASSTRFVAFF. CDR3 DNA sequence: TGTGCCAGCAGTACCCGGTTCGTAGCTTTCTTT. Full variable domain (remainder filled in from reference TRBV28 and TRBJ1-1): DVKVTQSSRYLVKRTGEKVFLECVQDMDHENMFWYRQDPGLGLRLIYFSYDVKMKEKGDIPEGYSVSREKKERFSLILESASTNQTSMYLCASSTRFVAFFGQGTRLTVV.

This clonotype was detected only a few times. The CDR3, as DNA: TGTGCCAGCAGCGTAGCAGTGACATTTACCGGGGAGCTGTTTTTT. This translates into CASSVAVTFTGELFF. V usage is TRBV9 and J usage is TRBJ2-2; no reliable D call. CDR1 SGDLS and CDR2 YYNGEE come from the germline V gene. Trimming took 0 bases from V and 5 from J, leaving 11 bases between them. The CDR3 totals 15 residues.

This clonotype appeared a single time. A much larger clone differs from this one at a single base, so this may be a read error. The chain combines TRBV12-3 or TRBV12-4 with TRBJ1-5; D uncertain. The CDR3 length is 13 residues. CDR3 DNA sequence: TGTGTCAGCAGTTTAAATTCGGCGTCGCCCCAGCATTTT. It is translated as CVSSLNSASPQHF.